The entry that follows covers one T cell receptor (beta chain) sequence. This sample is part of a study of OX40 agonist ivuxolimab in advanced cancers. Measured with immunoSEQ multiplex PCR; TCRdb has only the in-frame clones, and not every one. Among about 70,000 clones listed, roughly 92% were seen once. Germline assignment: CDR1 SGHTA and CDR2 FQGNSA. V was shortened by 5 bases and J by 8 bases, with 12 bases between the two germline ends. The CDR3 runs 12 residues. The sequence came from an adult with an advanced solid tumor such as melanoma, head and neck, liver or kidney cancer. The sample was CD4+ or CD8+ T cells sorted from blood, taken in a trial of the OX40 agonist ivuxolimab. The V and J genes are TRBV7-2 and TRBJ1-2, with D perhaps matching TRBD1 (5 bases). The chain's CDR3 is CASSQGLRGYTF. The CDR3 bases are TGTGCCAGCAGCCAGGGACTCCGGGGCTACACCTTC.